This TCR beta chain was sequenced for a study of T cells after yellow fever vaccination. Study in general: Low-cell-number fractions were prepared with SMART-Seq v4 Ultra Low Input. Study-wide results and limits: The secondary response showed a weaker magnitude and a faster peak, day 5 versus 15. Detected again after the booster were most primary-vaccination clones, at 95% to 98% CD4 and about 90% CD8.

Trimming removed 4 bases from V and 3 bases from J; junction bases left unmatched: 10. CDR3 size: 16 residues. Germline loops: CDR1 SGHNT, CDR2 YYREEE (reference sequence). Comments on this clonotype: Its specificity is unknown.

In making TCR cDNA, 5'RACE template switching added a universal primer site and UMIs to it. TCRdb recomputed calls from the 5' RACE reads with MiXCR, one row per CDR3 protein. The sample has roughly 500,000 distinct CDR3 sequences, over 15% seen once. The sample here was PBMCs, taken 15 days after the yellow fever booster vaccination. The TCR comes from a man aged 25 to 45 who received the YFV17D yellow fever vaccine. This chain uses TRBV5-4 with TRBJ2-3; TRBD1 matches 8 bases. CDR3 DNA sequence: TGTGCCAGCAGCCTCGGACAGGGAGGAACGACAGATACGCAGTATTTT. Its translation is CASSLGQGGTTDTQYF.